A selection of T cell receptor beta chains follows, all from one sample in a study of cytomegalovirus exposure and HLA in healthy donors. Method: immunoSEQ multiplex PCR; TCRdb's copy keeps in-frame clones and lacks some. This table holds more than 200,000 clones. The sequenced material came from PBMCs. These receptors were obtained from a woman aged 25 to 45 in good health and CMV-seropositive. CDR3s include the opening cysteine and the closing phenylalanine or tryptophan.

len: 13
v_gene: TRBV7-2
j_gene: TRBJ1-5
CDR3aa: CASSLGWSQPQHF

len: 14
v_gene: TRBV7-9
j_gene: TRBJ1-2
CDR3aa: CASSRWTGGGGYTF

len: 18
v_gene: TRBV18
j_gene: TRBJ1-1
CDR3aa: CASSPPVGRGLGNTEAFF

len: 15
v_gene: TRBV7-7
j_gene: TRBJ2-5
CDR3aa: CASSFSGGEQETQYF

len: 15
v_gene: TRBV7-9
j_gene: TRBJ1-1
CDR3aa: CASSPTTGRNTEAFF

len: 17
v_gene: TRBV11-2
j_gene: TRBJ1-6
CDR3aa: CASSLEQASSYNSPLHF

len: 14
v_gene: TRBV19
j_gene: TRBJ1-2
CDR3aa: CASSPPRENYGYTF

len: 15
v_gene: TRBV2
j_gene: TRBJ2-7
CDR3aa: CASSYRTGGYYEQYF

len: 15
v_gene: TRBV5-4
j_gene: TRBJ2-3
CDR3aa: CASRLASRSTDTQYF

len: 17
v_gene: TRBV7-9
j_gene: TRBJ1-6
CDR3aa: CASSLGVLAGSNSPLHF

len: 15
v_gene: TRBV18
j_gene: TRBJ1-2
CDR3aa: CASSADRGNNYGYTF